The clone carrying this TCR beta chain was seen at least ten times. Antigen unknown. The sample originates from a study of T cells after yellow fever vaccination. Study findings and constraints: The study noted that FACS-sorted repertoires could contain abundant clonotypes contaminating from the bulk population. Most clones from primary vaccination were detected again post-booster (96% CD4, more than 85% CD8).

V was trimmed by 3 bases and J by 2 bases, leaving 8 bases between them. This CDR3 has 14 amino acids. A 5'RACE template-switching step, the method used to make TCR cDNA, added a universal primer site and UMIs. TCRdb independently ran MiXCR on the 5' RACE reads; one entry per CDR3 protein. The sample yields around 63,000 distinct CDR3 sequences, 7.4% seen once. Sequenced material: CD8+ T cells sorted from PBMCs, taken 15 days after the yellow fever booster vaccination. The chain couples TRBV12-3 or TRBV12-4 to TRBJ2-1; TRBD2 might be the D (5 bases). The sequence derives from a man under 40 who received the YFV17D yellow fever vaccine. Written as DNA, the CDR3 is TGTGCCAGCAGTTTGTCCGGGGCCTACAATGAGCAGTTCTTC. Its translation: CASSLSGAYNEQFF.